This passage covers 3 T cell receptor beta chains from one sample sequenced in a study of blood T cell repertoires in COVID-19. TCRdb's table, derived via immunoSEQ multiplex PCR, lists solely in-frame clones and lacks some. The sample contains roughly 100,000 clones, roughly 87% of which appear only once. The sequenced sample was peripheral blood. These receptors all come from a human donor in a cohort sampled during active COVID-19.

This sequence joins TRBV7-9 and TRBJ1-6; TRBD1 agrees at 7 bases. This CDR3 is built from 14 residues. The junction had 8 bases not matched to a gene; V was cut back by 5 bases and J by 10 bases. Germline V CDR1 and CDR2: SEHNR, FQNEAQ (reference sequence). CDR3 protein: CASSPQGQESPLHF. As DNA, the CDR3 is TGTGCCAGCAGCCCACAGGGGCAGGAATCACCCCTCCACTTT. The full variable domain, completed using reference TRBV7-9 and TRBJ1-6, is DTGVSQNPRHKITKRGQNVTFRCDPISEHNRLYWYRQTLGQGPEFLTYFQNEAQLEKSRLLSDRFSAERPKGSFSTLEIQRTEQGDSAMYLCASSPQGQESPLHFGNGTRLTVT.

The genes are TRBV6-6 and TRBJ2-3, with D maybe TRBD1 (6 bases). V was shortened by 5 bases and J by 0 bases, with 15 bases between the two germline ends. Germline V gene lookup returns CDR1 MNHNY and CDR2 SVGAGI (reference sequence). CDR3 length: 16 amino acids. CDR3 DNA: TGTGCCAGCAGTATTCGGGACATTTCTAGCACAGATACGCAGTATTTT. Protein sequence: CASSIRDISSTDTQYF.

The chain has TRBV28 and TRBJ2-7; 10 bases agree with TRBD2. Germline CDR1 and CDR2: MDHEN and SYDVKM. This CDR3 has 14 amino acids. J was trimmed by 3 bases and V by 6 bases; bases with no gene match: 5. CDR3 coding DNA: TGTGCCAGCAGCCGTCTAGCGGGGGTCTACGAGCAGTACTTC. It codes for CASSRLAGVYEQYF. Full variable domain (missing parts from reference TRBV28 and TRBJ2-7): DVKVTQSSRYLVKRTGEKVFLECVQDMDHENMFWYRQDPGLGLRLIYFSYDVKMKEKGDIPEGYSVSREKKERFSLILESASTNQTSMYLCASSRLAGVYEQYFGPGTRLTVT.